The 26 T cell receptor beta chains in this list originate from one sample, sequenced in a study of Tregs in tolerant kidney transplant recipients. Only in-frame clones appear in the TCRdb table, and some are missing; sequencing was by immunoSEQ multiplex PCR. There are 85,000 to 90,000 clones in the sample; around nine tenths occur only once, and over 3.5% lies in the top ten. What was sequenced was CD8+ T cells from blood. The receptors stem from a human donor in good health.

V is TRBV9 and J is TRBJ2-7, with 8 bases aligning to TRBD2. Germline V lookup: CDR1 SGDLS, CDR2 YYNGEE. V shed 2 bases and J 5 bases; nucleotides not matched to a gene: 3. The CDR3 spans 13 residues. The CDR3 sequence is CASSVQGLDEQYF. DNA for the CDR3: TGTGCCAGCAGCGTTCAGGGACTAGACGAGCAGTACTTC. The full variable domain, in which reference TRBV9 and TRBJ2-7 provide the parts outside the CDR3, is DSGVTQTPKHLITATGQRVTLRCSPRSGDLSVYWYQQSLDQGLQFLIQYYNGEERAKGNILERFSAQQFPDLHSELNLSSLELGDSALYFCASSVQGLDEQYFGPGTRLTVT.

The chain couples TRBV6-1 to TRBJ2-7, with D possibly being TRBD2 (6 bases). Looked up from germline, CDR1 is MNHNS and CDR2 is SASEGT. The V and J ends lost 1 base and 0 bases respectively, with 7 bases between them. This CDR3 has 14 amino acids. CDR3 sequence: CASSEVGGSYEQYF. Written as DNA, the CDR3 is TGTGCCAGCAGTGAAGTGGGGGGCTCCTACGAGCAGTACTTC.

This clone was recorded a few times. For the CDR3, the DNA is TGTGCCAGCAGATACGGAAACACTGAAGCTTTCTTT. It translates to CASRYGNTEAFF. The chain combines TRBV25-1 with TRBJ1-1; D uncertain. This CDR3 has 12 amino acids. The V gene lost 6 bases and the J gene lost 2 bases, with 7 bases spanning the gap. Germline V gene data show CDR1 as MGHDK and CDR2 as SYGVNS.

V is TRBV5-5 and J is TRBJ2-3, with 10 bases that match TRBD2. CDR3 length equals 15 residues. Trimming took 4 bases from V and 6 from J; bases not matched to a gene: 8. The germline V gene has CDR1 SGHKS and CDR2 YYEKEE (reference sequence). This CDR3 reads CASSQLAGPPDTQYF. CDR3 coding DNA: TGTGCCAGCAGCCAACTAGCGGGGCCCCCGGATACGCAGTATTTT.

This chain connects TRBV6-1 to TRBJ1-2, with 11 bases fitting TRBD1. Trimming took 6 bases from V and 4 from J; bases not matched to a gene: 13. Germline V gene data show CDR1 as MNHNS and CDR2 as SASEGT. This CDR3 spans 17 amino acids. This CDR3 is CASSEPPGQGVIYGYTF. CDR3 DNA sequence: TGTGCCAGCAGCGAACCCCCGGGACAGGGGGTAATCTATGGCTACACCTTC.

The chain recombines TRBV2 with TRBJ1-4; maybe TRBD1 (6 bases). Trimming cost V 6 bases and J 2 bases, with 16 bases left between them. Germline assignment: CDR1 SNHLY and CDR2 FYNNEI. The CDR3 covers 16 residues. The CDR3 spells CASSYRDPGTNEKLFF. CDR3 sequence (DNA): TGTGCCAGCAGCTACAGGGATCCGGGCACTAATGAAAAACTGTTTTTT.

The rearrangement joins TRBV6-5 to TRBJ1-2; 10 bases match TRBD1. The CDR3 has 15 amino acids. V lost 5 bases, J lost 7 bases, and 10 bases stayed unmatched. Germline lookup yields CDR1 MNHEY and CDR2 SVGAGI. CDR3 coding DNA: TGTGCCAGCAGTCCACTCGGGACAGGGGTCCGTGGCTACACCTTC. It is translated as CASSPLGTGVRGYTF.

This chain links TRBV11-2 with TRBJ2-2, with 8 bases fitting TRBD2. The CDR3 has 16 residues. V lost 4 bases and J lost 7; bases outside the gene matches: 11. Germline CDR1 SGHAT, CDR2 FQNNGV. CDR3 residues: CASSSLREGLGGELFF. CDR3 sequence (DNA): TGTGCCAGCAGCTCCCTCCGGGAGGGCCTTGGCGGGGAGCTGTTTTTT. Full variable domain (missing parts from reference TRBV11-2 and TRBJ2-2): EAGVAQSPRYKIIEKRQSVAFWCNPISGHATLYWYQQILGQGPKLLIQFQNNGVVDDSQLPKDRFSAERLKGVDSTLKIQPAKLEDSAVYLCASSSLREGLGGELFFGEGSRLTVL.

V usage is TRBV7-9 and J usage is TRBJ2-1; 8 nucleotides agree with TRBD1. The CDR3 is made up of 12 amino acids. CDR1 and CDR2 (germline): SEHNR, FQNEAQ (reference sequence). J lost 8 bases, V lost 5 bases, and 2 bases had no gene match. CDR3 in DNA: TGTGCCAGCAGCCGGACAGGGTATGAGCAGTTCTTC. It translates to CASSRTGYEQFF.

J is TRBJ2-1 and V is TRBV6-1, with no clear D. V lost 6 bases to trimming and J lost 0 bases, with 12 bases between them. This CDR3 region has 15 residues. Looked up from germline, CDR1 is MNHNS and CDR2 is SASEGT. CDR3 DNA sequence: TGTGCCAGCAGGCAGACCCCAAGCTCCTACAATGAGCAGTTCTTC. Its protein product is CASRQTPSSYNEQFF.

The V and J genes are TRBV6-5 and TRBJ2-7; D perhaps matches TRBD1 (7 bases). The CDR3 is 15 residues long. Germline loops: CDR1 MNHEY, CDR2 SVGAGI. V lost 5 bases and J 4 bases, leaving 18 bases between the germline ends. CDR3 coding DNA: TGTGCCAGCAGTCCCCGACAGGGAGGAGTATACGAGCAGTACTTC. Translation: CASSPRQGGVYEQYF.

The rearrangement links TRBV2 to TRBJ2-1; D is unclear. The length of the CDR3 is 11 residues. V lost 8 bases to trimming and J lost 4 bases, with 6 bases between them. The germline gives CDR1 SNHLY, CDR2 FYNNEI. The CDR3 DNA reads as TGTGCCAGCCCGAGGTACAATGAGCAGTTCTTC. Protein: CASPRYNEQFF. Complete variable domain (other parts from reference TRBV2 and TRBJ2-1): EPEVTQTPSHQVTQMGQEVILRCVPISNHLYFYWYRQILGQKVEFLVSFYNNEISEKSEIFDDQFSVERPDGSNFTLKIRSTKLEDSAMYFCASPRYNEQFFGPGTRLTVL.

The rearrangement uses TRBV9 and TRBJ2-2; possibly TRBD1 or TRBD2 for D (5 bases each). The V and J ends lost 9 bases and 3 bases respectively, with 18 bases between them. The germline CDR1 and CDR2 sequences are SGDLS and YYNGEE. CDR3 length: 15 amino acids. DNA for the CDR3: TGTGCCACTGGTACGGGGCTTGGGTACACCGGGGAGCTGTTTTTT. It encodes CATGTGLGYTGELFF.

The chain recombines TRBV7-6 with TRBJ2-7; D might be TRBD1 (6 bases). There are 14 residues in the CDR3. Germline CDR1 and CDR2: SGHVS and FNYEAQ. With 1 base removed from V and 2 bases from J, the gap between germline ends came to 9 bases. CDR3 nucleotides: TGTGCCAGCAGCTTAGAACAGGGCCCCTACGAGCAGTACTTC. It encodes CASSLEQGPYEQYF.

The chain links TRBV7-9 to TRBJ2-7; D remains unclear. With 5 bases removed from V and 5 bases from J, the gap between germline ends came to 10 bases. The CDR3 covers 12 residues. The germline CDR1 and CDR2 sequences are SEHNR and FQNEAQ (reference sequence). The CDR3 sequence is CASSHVSDEQYF. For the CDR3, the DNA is TGTGCCAGCAGCCATGTCTCGGACGAGCAGTACTTC.

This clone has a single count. CDR3 in DNA: TGTGCCAGCAGCTCAGGGCCGGACAGGGTCGACGTCCTGACTTTC. Its translation: CASSSGPDRVDVLTF. The chain joins TRBV7-8 to TRBJ2-6; 8 bases are a match to TRBD1. Germline CDR1 and CDR2: SGHVS and FQNEAQ. V trimming: 4 bases; J trimming: 11 bases; junction bases outside the gene matches: 10. The CDR3 length is 15 residues.

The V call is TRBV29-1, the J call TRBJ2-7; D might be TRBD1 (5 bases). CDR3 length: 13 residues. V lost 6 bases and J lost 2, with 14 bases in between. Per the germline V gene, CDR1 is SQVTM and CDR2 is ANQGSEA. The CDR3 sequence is CSVPNPGTYEQYF. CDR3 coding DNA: TGCAGCGTCCCGAACCCAGGGACCTACGAGCAGTACTTC.

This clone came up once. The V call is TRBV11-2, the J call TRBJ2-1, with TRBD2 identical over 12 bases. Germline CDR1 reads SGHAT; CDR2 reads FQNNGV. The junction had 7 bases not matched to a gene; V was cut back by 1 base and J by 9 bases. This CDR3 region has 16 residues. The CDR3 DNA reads TGTGCCAGCAGCTTAGGCCGGCTAGCGGGGGGGCGTGAGCAGTTCTTC. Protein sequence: CASSLGRLAGGREQFF.

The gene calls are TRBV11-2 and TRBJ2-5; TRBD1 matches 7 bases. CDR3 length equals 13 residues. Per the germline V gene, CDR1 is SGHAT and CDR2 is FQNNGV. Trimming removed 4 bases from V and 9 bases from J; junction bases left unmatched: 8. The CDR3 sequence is CASSSGTAEAQYF. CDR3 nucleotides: TGTGCCAGCAGCTCGGGGACAGCCGAGGCCCAGTACTTC.

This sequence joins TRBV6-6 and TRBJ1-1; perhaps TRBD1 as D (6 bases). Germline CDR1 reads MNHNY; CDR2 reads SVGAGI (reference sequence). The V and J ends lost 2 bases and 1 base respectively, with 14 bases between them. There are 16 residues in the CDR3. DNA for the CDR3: TGTGCCAGCAGTTACGATGGGGGGCTGACGAACACTGAAGCTTTCTTT. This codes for CASSYDGGLTNTEAFF.

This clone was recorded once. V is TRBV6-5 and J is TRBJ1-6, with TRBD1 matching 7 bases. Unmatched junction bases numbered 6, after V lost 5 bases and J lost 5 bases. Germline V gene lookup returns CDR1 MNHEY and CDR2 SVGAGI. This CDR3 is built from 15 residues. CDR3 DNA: TGTGCCAGCAGTGGGGACAGTTGGCATAATTCACCCCTCCACTTT. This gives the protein CASSGDSWHNSPLHF.

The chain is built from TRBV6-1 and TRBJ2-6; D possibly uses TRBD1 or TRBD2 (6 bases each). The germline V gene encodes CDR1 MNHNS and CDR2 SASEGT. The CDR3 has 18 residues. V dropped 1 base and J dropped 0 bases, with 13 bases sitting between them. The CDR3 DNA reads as TGTGCCAGCAGTGAAGAGGGGGGAACGAGCTCTGGGGCCAACGTCCTGACTTTC. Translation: CASSEEGGTSSGANVLTF.

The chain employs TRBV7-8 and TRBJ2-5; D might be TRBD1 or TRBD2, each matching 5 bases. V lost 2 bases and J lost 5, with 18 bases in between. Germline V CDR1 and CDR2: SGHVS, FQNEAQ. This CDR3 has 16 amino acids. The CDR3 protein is CASSLTVVRAGETQYF. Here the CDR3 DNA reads TGTGCCAGCAGCTTAACGGTGGTCAGGGCGGGCGAGACCCAGTACTTC.

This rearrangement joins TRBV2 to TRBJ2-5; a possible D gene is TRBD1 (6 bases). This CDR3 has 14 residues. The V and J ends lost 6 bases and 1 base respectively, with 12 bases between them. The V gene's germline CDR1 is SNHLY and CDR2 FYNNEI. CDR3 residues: CASREQGLQETQYF. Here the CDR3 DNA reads TGTGCCAGCAGAGAACAGGGCCTCCAAGAGACCCAGTACTTC.

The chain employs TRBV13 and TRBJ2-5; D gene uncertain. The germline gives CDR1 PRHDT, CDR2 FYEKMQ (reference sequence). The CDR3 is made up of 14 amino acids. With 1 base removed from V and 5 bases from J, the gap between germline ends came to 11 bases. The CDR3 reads CASSLVTGRETQYF. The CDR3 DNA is TGTGCCAGCAGCTTAGTGACGGGCCGGGAGACCCAGTACTTC.

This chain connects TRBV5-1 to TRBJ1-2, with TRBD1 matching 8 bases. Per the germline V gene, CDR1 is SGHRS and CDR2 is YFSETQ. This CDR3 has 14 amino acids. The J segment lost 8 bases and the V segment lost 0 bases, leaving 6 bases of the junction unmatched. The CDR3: CASSLESRGQGYTF. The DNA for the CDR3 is TGCGCCAGCAGCTTGGAGTCCAGGGGGCAAGGCTACACCTTC.